The 30 T cell receptor gamma chains reported below all come from one sample, sequenced in a study of gamma-delta chains in newborns, infants, children. TCRdb repeated clone calling on the reads with CATT. Of approximately 700 gamma-chain clones detected, around 1.4% appear once; the ten largest clones hold less than 20%. The material sequenced was blood. The receptors were gathered from a child who was a newborn, infant or young child, either healthy, febrile or measles-vaccinated (not recorded which).

The table lists this clone with a few counts. A much larger clonotype is one base distant, so this may be a read error. Distinct nucleotide sequences in the sample also encode this CDR3. The chain recombines TRGV3 with TRGJP2. Germline CDR1 reads VTNTFY; CDR2 reads YDVSTARD (reference sequence). The junction had 6 bases not matched to a gene; V was cut back by 6 bases and J by 5 bases. The CDR3 runs to 13 residues. The CDR3 DNA reads as TGTGCCACCTGGCCCAGCAGTGATTGGATCAAGACGTTT. Protein product: CATWPSSDWIKTF.

Comment on this clone: This likely traces to a read error, being one base from a far larger clone. The chain links TRGV9 to TRGJ1 or TRGJ2. CDR3 length equals 13 residues. The V gene's germline CDR1 is GITISATS and CDR2 ISYDGTV (reference sequence). The V segment lost 0 bases and the J segment 3 bases; nucleotides outside the gene matches: 2. CDR3 loop: CALWEVIYYKKLF. In DNA, the CDR3 is TGTGCCTTGTGGGAGGTGATTTATTATAAGAAACTCTTT.

Details on this clone: The amino acid sequence in TCRdb belongs to a much larger clone and departs from this DNA's translation at residue 12, likely a sequencing read error; the sequence shown is translated from the DNA. This chain links TRGV5 with TRGJ1 or TRGJ2. CDR3 length: 15 residues. Germline values: CDR1 VINAFY, CDR2 YDVSNSKD. The CDR3 sequence is CATWDRPGLYYRKLF. In nucleotides, the CDR3 is TGTGCCACCTGGGACAGGCCAGGATTGTATTATAGGAAACTCTTT.

Turning to this clone: A single base is all that separates this from a far larger clone, so a read error is likely. Other nucleotide sequences in the sample specify the same CDR3. The chain joins TRGV4 to TRGJP2. The CDR3 has 11 amino acids. CDR1 and CDR2 (germline): EGSTGY, YDSYTSSV. CDR3 protein: CATWGDWIKTF. The CDR3 DNA sequence: TGTGCTACCTGGGGAGATTGGATCAAGACGTTT.

Comment on this clone: A far bigger clonotype differs at one base, so this is likely a read error. Other DNA sequences in this specimen translate into the identical CDR3. The chain combines TRGV9 with TRGJP. Trimming took 0 bases from V and 7 from J; bases not matched to a gene: 3. CDR1 and CDR2 from the germline V gene are GITISATS and ISYDGTV (reference sequence). The CDR3 is 16 residues long. CDR3 region: CALWEVQELGKKIKVF. CDR3 coding DNA: TGTGCCTTGTGGGAGGTGCAGGAGTTGGGCAAAAAAATCAAGGTATTT.

Comments on this clone: It may be a read error: a sequence one base away is much more abundant. The chain joins TRGV5 to TRGJ1 or TRGJ2. Germline V gives CDR1 VINAFY, CDR2 YDVSNSKD. The CDR3 runs 12 residues. The CDR3 region has the DNA TGTGCCACCTGGGACACTCATTATAAGAAACTCTTC. Translation: CATWDTHYKKLF.

Note on this clone: A far larger clone is off by one base, so a read error is likely. The V and J genes are TRGV5 and TRGJ1 or TRGJ2. Germline CDR1 is VINAFY and CDR2 is YDVSNSKD. The CDR3 consists of 13 residues. V lost 0 bases, J lost 6 bases, and 5 bases stayed unmatched. The DNA for the CDR3 is TGTGCCACCTGGGACAGGTCGGCTTATAAGAAACTCTTT. As protein: CATWDRSAYKKLF.

This clone is large. The chain links TRGV8 to TRGJ1 or TRGJ2. Per the germline V gene, CDR1 is VENAVY and CDR2 is YDSYNSRV. This CDR3 is 13 amino acids long. V shed 2 bases, J shed 0 bases, and the junction held 1 base outside the gene matches. As DNA, the CDR3 is TGTGCCACCTGGGATATGAATTATTATAAGAAACTCTTT. Translating gives CATWDMNYYKKLF.

For this clone: This may stem from a read error, because a much larger clone lies one nucleotide away. Other DNA sequences in the same sample also yield this CDR3. The chain carries TRGV2 and TRGJ1 or TRGJ2. CDR1 and CDR2 (germline): EGSNGY, YDSYNSKV. This CDR3 comprises 14 residues. The CDR3 DNA is TGTGCCACCTGGGACGGTCCACAGAGGTATAAGAAACTCTTC. Translating it yields CATWDGPQRYKKLF.

This clone was detected a few times. Just one base apart from a much larger clone, this may be a read error. The chain recombines TRGV2 with TRGJ1 or TRGJ2. Germline V gene data show CDR1 as EGSNGY and CDR2 as YDSYNSKV. The CDR3 contains 13 residues. DNA of the CDR3: TGTGCCACCTGGGACGGGCAGGGTTATAGGAAACTCTTT. It encodes CATWDGQGYRKLF.

This clone was counted a few times. A far larger clone is just one base off, so this is likely a read error. The chain has TRGV5 and TRGJ1 or TRGJ2. The CDR3 has 13 residues. After removal of 6 bases from V and 9 bases from J, the junction contained 14 bases not matched to a gene. Germline loops: CDR1 VINAFY, CDR2 YDVSNSKD. CDR3 residues: CATWTPDKGKKLF. The CDR3, as DNA: TGTGCCACCTGGACCCCGGATAAGGGTAAGAAACTCTTT.

This clone was counted only a few times. A far larger clone is only one base removed, so a read error is likely. This chain uses TRGV9 with TRGJP1. Germline V gene data show CDR1 as GITISATS and CDR2 as ISYDGTV (reference sequence). This CDR3 is 14 amino acids long. Germline trimming cut 4 bases from V and 6 bases from J; bases unmatched to any gene: 8. This CDR3 reads CALWEPFPGWFKIF. DNA of the CDR3: TGTGCCTTGTGGGAACCTTTTCCTGGTTGGTTCAAGATATTT.

As to this clone: A much larger clone lies one base from this, so it may be a read error. The genes are TRGV5 and TRGJ1 or TRGJ2. The CDR3 consists of 12 residues. The germline CDR1 and CDR2 sequences are VINAFY and YDVSNSKD. The ends lost 1 base at V and 4 bases at J; junction bases unmatched: 1. The CDR3 coding sequence is TGTGCCACCTGGGACAGCTATTATAAGAAACTCTTT. Translated, it gives CATWDSYYKKLF.

This clone has a handful of counts. A clone one base away is much larger, so this may be a read error. The chain links TRGV3 to TRGJ1 or TRGJ2. The germline V gene encodes CDR1 VTNTFY and CDR2 YDVSTARD (reference sequence). Germline trimming cut 3 bases from V and 0 bases from J; bases unmatched to any gene: 5. The CDR3 runs to 14 residues. The CDR3 protein is CATWDGRNYYKKLF. The CDR3 DNA reads as TGTGCCACCTGGGACGGACGGAATTATTATAAGAAACTCTTT.

In its sample, this clone was seen a few times. The junction and the germline gene differ at one end; a read error may be behind it. The V call is TRGV4, the J call TRGJ1 or TRGJ2. This CDR3 has 13 amino acids. CDR1 and CDR2 from the germline V gene are EGSTGY and YDSYTSSV. CDR3 DNA sequence: TGCGCCACCTGGGATGGATATGCTTATAAGAAACTCTTT. Protein: CATWDGYAYKKLF.

In regard to this clone: A much larger clone differs by one base, so this may be a read error. Other DNA variants within this sample encode the same CDR3. The genes are TRGV5 and TRGJ1 or TRGJ2. Germline V CDR1 and CDR2: VINAFY, YDVSNSKD. The CDR3 is 12 residues long. DNA for the CDR3: TGTGCCACCTGGGCGAATTATTATAAGAAACTCTTC. It translates to CATWANYYKKLF.

This clone has more than one count but fewer than ten. One base away lies a much larger clone, so this may be a sequencing read error. V and J are TRGV9 and TRGJP. The CDR3 runs 17 residues. Germline values: CDR1 GITISATS, CDR2 ISYDGTV (reference sequence). The V and J ends lost 0 bases and 8 bases, in that order; junction bases with no gene match: 7. The CDR3 here is CALWEVHGKLGKKIKVF. The CDR3 coding sequence is TGTGCCTTGTGGGAGGTGCACGGGAAGTTGGGCAAAAAAATCAAGGTATTT.

The sample holds a few counts of this clone. A clone one base away is much larger, so this may be a read error. The identical CDR3 is also encoded by other nucleotide sequences in the sample. This sequence joins TRGV9 and TRGJP. Germline CDR1 GITISATS, CDR2 ISYDGTV (reference sequence). CDR3 length: 17 residues. The CDR3 spells CALWEVRGELGKKIKVF. CDR3 coding DNA: TGTGCCCTGTGGGAGGTGCGAGGGGAGTTGGGCAAAAAAATCAAGGTATTT.

Of note for this clone: A much larger clone sits a single nucleotide away, making a read error possible. This chain links TRGV4 with TRGJ1 or TRGJ2. The CDR3 is 12 amino acids. Germline V gene lookup returns CDR1 EGSTGY and CDR2 YDSYTSSV. Unmatched junction bases numbered 14, after V lost 4 bases and J lost 14 bases. Here the CDR3 reads CATWDQLPGELF. CDR3 bases: TGTGCCACCTGGGACCAACTTCCGGGGGAACTCTTT.

This clone ranks as medium-sized (0.01 to 0.1%). The gene calls are TRGV5 and TRGJP2. Looked up from germline, CDR1 is VINAFY and CDR2 is YDVSNSKD. The CDR3 runs 15 residues. V lost 0 bases to trimming and J lost 3 bases; unmatched junction nucleotides: 4. CDR3 amino acids: CATWDRRGSDWIKTF. The CDR3 DNA follows: TGTGCCACCTGGGACAGGCGGGGTAGTGATTGGATCAAGACGTTT.

Judged by abundance, this clone is large (0.1 to 1%). The chain carries TRGV4 and TRGJ1 or TRGJ2. The CDR3 has 12 residues. After removal of 0 bases from V and 7 bases from J, the junction contained 3 bases not matched to a gene. CDR1 and CDR2 (germline): EGSTGY, YDSYTSSV. The CDR3, as DNA: TGTGCCACCTGGGATGGGGGCTATAAGAAACTCTTT. Translation gives CATWDGGYKKLF.

This clone was seen only a few times. This may stem from a read error, because a much larger clone lies one nucleotide away. The rearrangement links TRGV4 to TRGJ1 or TRGJ2. In germline, CDR1 is EGSTGY, CDR2 YDSYTSSV. The trim removed 1 base at V and 3 bases at J, leaving 6 bases unmatched. The CDR3 loop spans 14 amino acids. In DNA, the CDR3 is TGTGCCACCTGGGATGGAGGCACTTATTATAAGAAACTCTTT. It encodes CATWDGGTYYKKLF.

In this sample, this clone turned up a few times. A much bigger clone sits one base away, suggesting this may be a read error. The genes are TRGV9 and TRGJ1 or TRGJ2. The CDR3 loop spans 14 amino acids. The V segment lost 4 bases and the J segment 5 bases; nucleotides outside the gene matches: 11. The germline V gene encodes CDR1 GITISATS and CDR2 ISYDGTV (reference sequence). DNA for the CDR3: TGTGCCTTGTGGGACGTCCATTTCCATTATAAGAAACTCTTT. Translation: CALWDVHFHYKKLF.

This clone is large. The CDR3 region has the DNA TGTGCCACCTGGGACGGGGATTATAAGAAACTCTTT. This translates into CATWDGDYKKLF. V usage is TRGV5 and J usage is TRGJ1 or TRGJ2. The CDR3 covers 12 residues. V lost 3 bases to trimming and J lost 5 bases; unmatched junction nucleotides: 4. CDR1 is VINAFY, CDR2 YDVSNSKD, per germline.

In this sample, this clone turned up a few times. A read error is likely here: a far larger clone is one base away. V usage is TRGV4 and J usage is TRGJ1 or TRGJ2. The CDR3 totals 14 residues. CDR1 is EGSTGY, CDR2 YDSYTSSV, per germline. The CDR3 sequence: CANWDGRPYYKKLF. The DNA of the CDR3 is TGTGCCAACTGGGATGGGCGACCGTATTATAAGAAACTCTTT.

By frequency in the sample, this clone is large. The chain combines TRGV5 with TRGJ1 or TRGJ2. CDR1 VINAFY and CDR2 YDVSNSKD come from the germline V gene. Trimming at V came to 0 bases and at J to 12 bases, leaving 8 bases not matched to a gene. CDR3 size: 12 residues. The CDR3 here is CATWDRQRGKLF. The CDR3, as DNA: TGTGCCACCTGGGACAGGCAGCGAGGGAAACTCTTT.

This clone occurred a few times. A far larger clone is just one base off, so this is likely a read error. The chain has TRGV5 and TRGJ1 or TRGJ2. CDR1 VINAFY and CDR2 YDVSNSKD come from the germline V gene. The ends lost 5 bases at V and 3 bases at J; junction bases unmatched: 4. The CDR3 is 12 amino acids. The DNA of the CDR3 is TGTGCCACCTGGGCCCCTTATTATAAGAAACTCTTT. It yields the protein CATWAPYYKKLF.

To note about this clone: TCRdb's protein, taken from a much larger clone, differs from this DNA's translation at residue 5, likely owing to a read error; the protein displayed comes from the DNA. The chain recombines TRGV9 with TRGJP. Trimming removed 5 bases from V and 4 bases from J; junction bases left unmatched: 2. The CDR3 is 15 amino acids. Germline-derived CDR1 and CDR2 are GITISATS and ISYDGTV (reference sequence). The CDR3 reads CALWVQELGKKIKVF. CDR3 nucleotides: TGTGCCTTGTGGGTTCAAGAGTTGGGCAAAAAAATCAAGGTATTT.

This clone came up a few times. For this DNA, TCRdb reports the protein of a much larger clone, which diverges at residue 11, most likely from a read error; the protein presented here is translated directly from the DNA. The V call is TRGV9, the J call TRGJP. The germline V gene encodes CDR1 GITISATS and CDR2 ISYDGTV (reference sequence). The length of the CDR3 is 15 residues. Here the CDR3 DNA reads TGTGCCTTGTGGGACGGGGAGTTGGGCAAAGAAATCAAGGTATTT. Encoded protein: CALWDGELGKEIKVF.

In its sample, this clone was seen a few times. A read error may explain this, as a much larger clone is one base away. The chain uses TRGV8 and TRGJ1 or TRGJ2. CDR1 VENAVY and CDR2 YDSYNSRV come from the germline V gene. The CDR3 contains 13 residues. The CDR3 nucleotides read TGTGCCACCTGGGATAGTTATAGTTATAAGAAACTTTTT. Residues: CATWDSYSYKKLF.